This TCR beta chain was found in a study of T cell changes during pregnancy in multiple sclerosis. Produced via immunoSEQ multiplex PCR; TCRdb's table is partial and in-frame only. Of more than 35,000 clones in the sample, about 88% were seen once. J was trimmed by 3 bases and V by 4 bases; bases with no gene match: 6. Germline CDR1 reads MDHEN; CDR2 reads SYDVKM. There are 15 residues in the CDR3. This clonotype was obtained from a female donor with multiple sclerosis, enrolled in a pregnancy study. The chain recombines TRBV28 with TRBJ2-7, with TRBD1 identical over 10 bases. Sequenced here: CD4+ T cells from peripheral blood mononuclear cells, sampled in the first trimester of pregnancy. CDR3 coding DNA: TGTGCCAGCAGTTCCGCGGGACAGGGGCGCTACGAGCAGTACTTC. Translation: CASSSAGQGRYEQYF.